The clone carrying this T cell receptor (beta chain) was counted at least ten times. Its antigen is undetermined. The study enrolled patients aged 18 to 65 with newly diagnosed hyperthyroidism of under 2 months' duration. The sample originates from a study of T cells in Graves' hyperthyroidism and ophthalmopathy. Across the study: Peripheral blood was taken when the disease was first diagnosed, before any treatment began.

Points from the study as a whole: Blood also carried most thyroid clonotypes expanded above 0.001.

Using RNA transcripts as the source, TCR beta CDR3 regions were amplified. RT-PCR in the first round (using the HTBI primer set) targeted the TCR CDR3. Via MiXCR, TCRdb re-called the multiplex PCR reads, giving one row per CDR3 protein. Of approximately 630,000 distinct CDR3 sequences in the sample, roughly 16% were seen once. There are 15 residues in the CDR3. Per germline, CDR1 MDHEN and CDR2 SYDVKM. Trimming shortened V by 3 bases and J by 2 bases, and 14 bases separated the two germline ends. The specimen was blood. This receptor was obtained from a woman aged 25 to 39 with Graves' hyperthyroidism. The chain is built from TRBV28 and TRBJ2-7; D possibly corresponds to TRBD1 (6 bases). The CDR3 DNA reads TGTGCCAGCAGTTTGGACAGAATTTTAACCTACGAGCAGTACTTC. As protein: CASSLDRILTYEQYF.